What follows describes a single T cell receptor (beta chain). This clonotype appeared a few times. Its antigen specificity is not known. No base quality values were provided; no much bigger clone lies one nucleotide off. The roughly 37 donors, aged roughly 6 to 95 years, were systemically healthy Caucasian individuals from Russia. Approximately 9.3 milliliters of peripheral blood were collected from each donor into EDTA-treated Vacutainer tubes. PBMCs were isolated by Ficoll-Paque density-gradient centrifugation, with at least 6.5 million obtained per sample. Trizol reagent was used to extract total RNA from the PBMCs, yielding at least 5 micrograms per sample. For every donor, an aliquot of PBMCs went through flow cytometry to measure the percentages of naive CD45RAhigh/CD27high T cells. Library preparation used 5' RACE. The sequencer was an Illumina HiSeq 2500. A second about 7 to 11 cycle PCR used a sample-barcoded 5' primer and a J-beta primer mix. Each TCR beta cDNA molecule received a unique molecular identifier from a template-switch 5' adaptor carrying 12 random nucleotides. Each sample yielded at least 3 million CDR3-containing paired-end reads. The Mint cDNA synthesis kit, primed by a TRBC-specific oligonucleotide, was used to synthesize first-strand cDNA from all RNA. After uracil-DNA glycosylase treatment, a first 18-cycle PCR used universal primers M1SS and BC2_uni_R on all cDNA. The original pipeline was this. Each sample was normalized by randomly selecting 1 million high-quality reads, each carrying a distinct molecular identifier. Instead of being binned into consensus sequences, reads that shared molecular identifiers were thrown out. MiTCR, with a Q25 quality threshold and the strictest error-elimination algorithm, was used for CDR3 identification, clonotype clustering and error correction. Lower-bound total TCR beta diversity was estimated with a nonparametric unseen species model using Euler transformation. Using fastp at Q25 and MiXCR, TCRdb reprocessed the public reads and kept productive beta chains. Rows merge per CDR3 protein into single entries with the most common DNA and genes. None of the V and J calls come from the authors' own analysis; TCRdb made them. Across this sample there are roughly 700,000 distinct CDR3 sequences, with about half seen only once. The top ten hold roughly 34% of the sample.

The source of the sample is a study of blood T cells in healthy people across ages (dated by TCRdb to the mid-2010s). General notes on the study: In model experiments, template switching captured about one uniquely barcoded TCR beta cDNA molecule for every two T cells. Donors of different ages were randomly distributed across sequencing lanes to avoid experimental bias. To track age-related changes in TCR beta repertoire diversity, the study relied on deep sequencing normalized with unique cDNA molecular identifiers. Using the same blood draw, the study looked at two additional independent replicas of 1 million unique cDNA reads for two donors, one aged 18 to 30 and the other aged 80 or older. The donors were divided into four age groups: young (average around 16 years), middle-aged (around 37), aged (approximately 62) and long-lived (more than 75). General study outcomes and caveats: Estimates of total diversity based on one million sequenced T cells were regarded as lower bounds and as underestimates. Donor CMV infection status was unknown, potentially confounding age-related changes in expanded clonotypes. Because profiling used bulk unsorted PBMCs, naive and antigen-experienced compartments could not be compared conclusively. Observed TCR beta diversity per million T cells fell roughly linearly with age, and a significant reduction was already apparent by age approximately 41. The percentage of naive T cells measured by flow cytometry correlated strongly with observed TCR beta diversity. Compared with the aged group, the long-lived group had more naive CD4+ T cells, fewer expanded clones and increased TCR diversity, suggesting age selection.

Specimen: blood. This receptor was obtained from a woman aged 60-75 years in good health.

The CDR3 is CASSSGTGTSTDTQYF. At the DNA level, the sequence is TGTGCCAGCAGCTCCGGTACAGGGACTAGCACAGATACGCAGTATTTT. The chain was built from TRBV7-2 and TRBJ2-3; the D assignment is uncertain and may be TRBD1 or TRBD2, with 6 bases supporting each. The junction shows trimming of 4 bases on V and 0 bases on J, plus 14 bases between the germline ends. CDR1 and CDR2, looked up from the germline V gene, are SGHTA and FQGNSA. The CDR3 runs 16 residues from the cysteine to the phenylalanine. Just CDR3 DNA is preserved here, 48 bases in frame from base 1.